What follows are 14 T cell receptor beta chains derived from one specimen sequenced in a study of CD8+ T cells in alopecia areata (dated by TCRdb to the late 2010s). Explained via the paper, the time point label denotes: baseline before oral tofacitinib. The library relied on the immunoSEQ multiplex PCR assay. For TCR sequencing, RNA was extracted from every sample and reverse transcribed into cDNA to serve as template. The clones in this table, taken by TCRdb from immuneACCESS, are in-frame only. Not every clone is retained; where verified, under half of the shortfall comes from an unresolved V gene, and the cause of the rest is unknown. This sample has around 250,000 clones in its table, and about two thirds of those were observed once. Of the sample, around 1.2% falls within the top ten clones. Sequencing used CD4+ T cells sorted from blood, obtained at week 0. The origin of the receptors is a human donor with alopecia areata.

The chain links TRBV13 to TRBJ1-2; D is uncertain. V was shortened by 6 bases and J by 5 bases, with 13 bases between the two germline ends. Germline CDR1 reads PRHDT; CDR2 reads FYEKMQ (reference sequence). The CDR3 covers 13 residues. In nucleotides, the CDR3 is TGTGCCAGCAGGCGTCATCGTTGGTATGGCTACACCTTC. Its translation is CASRRHRWYGYTF.

This chain links TRBV30 with TRBJ2-7; no firm D call. The V gene lost 4 bases and the J gene lost 3 bases, with 13 bases spanning the gap. This CDR3 has 13 amino acids. Germline values: CDR1 GTSNPN, CDR2 SVGIG (reference sequence). The CDR3 nucleotides read TGTGCCTGGACCGGTCGGCCAGACTACGAGCAGTACTTC. Translated: CAWTGRPDYEQYF. Filled out from reference TRBV30 and TRBJ2-7, the complete variable domain reads SQTIHQWPATLVQPVGSPLSLECTVEGTSNPNLYWYRQAAGRGLQLLFYSVGIGQISSEVPQNLSASRPQDRQFILSSKKLLLSDSGFYLCAWTGRPDYEQYFGPGTRLTVT.

CDR3 nucleotide sequence: TGTGCCAGCAGTGAATCTGGAGCGGGGGCCTCCTACAATGAGCAGTTCTTC. It encodes CASSESGAGASYNEQFF. The chain links TRBV25-1 to TRBJ2-1; 8 nucleotides align to TRBD2. After removal of 1 base from V and 0 bases from J, the junction contained 5 bases not matched to a gene. Per germline, CDR1 MGHDK and CDR2 SYGVNS. The CDR3 is 17 amino acids.

This clone has more than one count but fewer than ten. This rearrangement joins TRBV9 to TRBJ1-2; perhaps TRBD1 as D (5 bases). Trimming took off 0 bases at V and 1 base at J, with 10 bases between the two ends. The CDR3 loop spans 15 amino acids. Germline V gene lookup returns CDR1 SGDLS and CDR2 YYNGEE. DNA for the CDR3: TGTGCCAGCAGCGTAGGAGGAGACAGTAACTATGGCTACACCTTC. It encodes CASSVGGDSNYGYTF.

This chain links TRBV30 with TRBJ2-2, with a possible D match to TRBD2 (6 bases). V lost 0 bases and J lost 5, with 7 bases in between. CDR3 length equals 13 residues. Per the germline V gene, CDR1 is GTSNPN and CDR2 is SVGIG (reference sequence). CDR3 bases: TGTGCCTGGAGTGTACTAGCAACCGGGGAGCTGTTTTTT. This translates into CAWSVLATGELFF. Filled out from reference TRBV30 and TRBJ2-2, the complete variable domain reads SQTIHQWPATLVQPVGSPLSLECTVEGTSNPNLYWYRQAAGRGLQLLFYSVGIGQISSEVPQNLSASRPQDRQFILSSKKLLLSDSGFYLCAWSVLATGELFFGEGSRLTVL.

This clone was recorded only once. The J gene is TRBJ1-6, the V gene TRBV15; D is unclear. Germline loops: CDR1 LNHNV, CDR2 YYDKDF (reference sequence). V was cut by 3 bases and J by 5 bases, with 2 bases left in between. The CDR3 extends over 12 amino acids. The CDR3 DNA sequence: TGTGCCACCAGCAGGGATAATTCACCCCTCCACTTT. This gives the protein CATSRDNSPLHF.

The gene calls are TRBV29-1 and TRBJ2-5; unclear D gene. V was cut by 5 bases and J by 1 base, with 11 bases left in between. This CDR3 is built from 13 residues. Per the germline V gene, CDR1 is SQVTM and CDR2 is ANQGSEA. CDR3 DNA sequence: TGCAGCGTTACTCGGCCAGTCCAAGAGACCCAGTACTTC. Its translation is CSVTRPVQETQYF.

The chain employs TRBV7-9 and TRBJ1-5, with D tentatively TRBD1 (5 bases). The CDR3 length is 13 residues. CDR1 and CDR2 from the germline V gene are SEHNR and FQNEAQ (reference sequence). V lost 5 bases and J 11 bases, leaving 16 bases between the germline ends. The DNA of the CDR3 is TGTGCCAGCAGCCCCGGGGCCCTGCAGTCCCAGCATTTT. This codes for CASSPGALQSQHF.

This rearrangement joins TRBV29-1 to TRBJ1-1; TRBD1 matches at 8 bases. From germline, CDR1 is SQVTM and CDR2 ANQGSEA. V was pared by 7 bases and J by 0 bases, with 4 bases of the junction left unmatched. This CDR3 region has 13 residues. Here the CDR3 DNA reads TGCAGCGGCAACAGGGGGATGAACACTGAAGCTTTCTTT. Translation: CSGNRGMNTEAFF.

V usage is TRBV10-3 and J usage is TRBJ1-6; D uncertain. V lost 3 bases to trimming and J lost 8 bases, with 8 bases between them. The CDR3 runs 13 residues. The germline CDR1 and CDR2 sequences are ENHRY and SYGVKD. The CDR3 sequence: CAISEKWDSPLHF. CDR3 bases: TGTGCCATCAGTGAAAAGTGGGATTCACCCCTCCACTTT.

The rearrangement links TRBV4-1 to TRBJ2-3, with TRBD2 matching 10 bases. Germline lookup yields CDR1 MGHRA and CDR2 YSYEKL. CDR3 length: 17 amino acids. Unmatched junction bases numbered 7, after V lost 4 bases and J lost 0 bases. The CDR3 loop is CASSLYQTSGSTDTQYF. The CDR3 region has the DNA TGCGCCAGCAGCCTTTACCAGACTAGCGGGAGCACAGATACGCAGTATTTT.

The chain couples TRBV29-1 to TRBJ2-7; 13 nucleotides agree with TRBD2. V gave up 4 bases and J gave up 4 bases; unmatched junction bases: 4. The CDR3 runs 14 residues. Germline V CDR1 and CDR2: SQVTM, ANQGSEA. This CDR3 is CSVGGLAGSYEQYF. The CDR3 nucleotides are TGCAGCGTTGGGGGACTAGCGGGGTCTTACGAGCAGTACTTC.

The gene calls are TRBV2 and TRBJ2-6; TRBD2 might be the D (5 bases). The CDR3 runs to 16 residues. The V and J ends lost 5 bases and 0 bases respectively, with 11 bases between them. The germline gives CDR1 SNHLY, CDR2 FYNNEI. CDR3 region: CASSPPRGSGANVLTF. The CDR3 nucleotides are TGTGCCAGCAGTCCACCCCGGGGCTCTGGGGCCAACGTCCTGACTTTC. The full variable domain, rest sourced from reference TRBV2 and TRBJ2-6, is EPEVTQTPSHQVTQMGQEVILRCVPISNHLYFYWYRQILGQKVEFLVSFYNNEISEKSEIFDDQFSVERPDGSNFTLKIRSTKLEDSAMYFCASSPPRGSGANVLTFGAGSRLTVL.

In DNA, the CDR3 is TGCAGCGTTCGGCAGGCCCTCTATGGCTACACCTTC. Amino acid sequence: CSVRQALYGYTF. V gene TRBV29-1 combines with J gene TRBJ1-2; D unclear. This CDR3 is built from 12 residues. Germline values: CDR1 SQVTM, CDR2 ANQGSEA. Between the trimmed V and J ends, which lost 5 bases and 4 bases, there was a span of 11 bases.